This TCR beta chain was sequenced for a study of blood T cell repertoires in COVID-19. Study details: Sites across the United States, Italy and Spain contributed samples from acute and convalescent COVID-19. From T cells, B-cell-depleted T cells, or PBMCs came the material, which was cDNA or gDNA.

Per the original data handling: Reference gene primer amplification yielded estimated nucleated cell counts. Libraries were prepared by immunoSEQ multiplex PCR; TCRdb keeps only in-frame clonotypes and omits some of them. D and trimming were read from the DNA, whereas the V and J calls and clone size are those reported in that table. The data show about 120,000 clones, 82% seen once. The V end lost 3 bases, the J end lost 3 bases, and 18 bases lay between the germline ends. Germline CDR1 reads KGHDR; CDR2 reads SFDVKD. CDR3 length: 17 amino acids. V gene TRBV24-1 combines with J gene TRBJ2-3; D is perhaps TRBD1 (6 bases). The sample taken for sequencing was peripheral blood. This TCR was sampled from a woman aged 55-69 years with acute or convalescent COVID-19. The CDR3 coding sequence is TGTGCCACCAGTGATAGGGGCACCTCCCAGGGGACAGATACGCAGTATTTT. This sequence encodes CATSDRGTSQGTDTQYF.